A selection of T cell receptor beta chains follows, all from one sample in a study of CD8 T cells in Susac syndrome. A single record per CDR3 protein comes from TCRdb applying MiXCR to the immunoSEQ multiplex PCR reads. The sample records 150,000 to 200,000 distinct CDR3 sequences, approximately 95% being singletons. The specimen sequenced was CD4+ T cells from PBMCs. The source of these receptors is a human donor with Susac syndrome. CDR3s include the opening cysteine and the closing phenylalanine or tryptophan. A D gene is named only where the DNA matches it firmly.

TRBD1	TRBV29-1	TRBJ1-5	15	CSVGTGGDPNQPQHF	TGCAGCGTCGGGACAGGGGGCGACCCCAATCAGCCCCAGCATTTT
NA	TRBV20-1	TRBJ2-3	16	CSAKRPGTTFTDTQYF	TGCAGTGCTAAACGTCCCGGGACAACGTTCACAGATACGCAGTATTTT
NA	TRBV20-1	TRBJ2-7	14	CSATRESISYEQYF	TGCAGTGCCACCCGAGAAAGCATTTCCTACGAGCAGTACTTC
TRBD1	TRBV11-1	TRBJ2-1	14	CASSPDRTLGEQFF	TGTGCCAGCAGCCCGGACAGGACCCTGGGTGAGCAGTTCTTC
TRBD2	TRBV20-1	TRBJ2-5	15	CSAPLSGGRQETQYF	TGCAGTGCTCCCCTCAGCGGGGGGAGACAAGAGACCCAGTACTTC
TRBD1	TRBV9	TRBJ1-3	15	CASSPNRGPGNTIYF	TGTGCCAGCAGCCCGAACAGGGGCCCCGGAAACACCATATATTTT
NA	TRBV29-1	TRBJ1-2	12	CSVEVGVNGYTF	TGCAGCGTTGAAGTGGGAGTGAATGGCTACACCTTC
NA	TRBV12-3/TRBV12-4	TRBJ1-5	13	CASSSSNGQPQHF	TGTGCCAGCAGTTCCTCCAATGGGCAGCCCCAGCATTTT
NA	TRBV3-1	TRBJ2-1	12	CASSYSRGEQFF	TGTGCCAGCAGCTATTCTCGAGGTGAGCAGTTCTTC
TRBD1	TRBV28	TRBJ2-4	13	CASNQGQMYIQYF	TGTGCCAGCAACCAGGGACAGATGTACATTCAGTACTTC
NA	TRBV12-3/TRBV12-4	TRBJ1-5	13	CASTLTGNQPQHF	TGTGCCAGCACTCTGACGGGCAATCAGCCCCAGCATTTT
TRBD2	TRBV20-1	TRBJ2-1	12	CSARGRGRAQFF	TGCAGTGCTAGGGGGAGGGGAAGGGCGCAGTTCTTC
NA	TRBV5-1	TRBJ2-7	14	CASSLEIRSYEQYF	TGCGCCAGCAGCTTGGAGATCAGATCCTACGAGCAGTACTTC